This TCR beta chain was sequenced for a study of post-analysis software for immune sequencing data. Study-level background: Disease trajectories encompassed relapsing-remitting, secondary progressive and progressive-relapsing multiple sclerosis.

The germline V gene has CDR1 MNHNS and CDR2 SASEGT. The V and J ends lost 4 bases and 10 bases respectively, with 16 bases between them. The CDR3 is 13 residues long. Whole-study results and caveats: Comparison of patients with controls showed five TRBV segments more frequent in patients, TRBV5-6, TRBV5-1 and TRBV20-1 among them. Strong same-batch co-clustering of samples appeared with F measure clustering. There was significantly lower normalized Chao1 diversity in multiple sclerosis patients than in controls.

As for this clonotype: No antigen is known for it.

Unique molecular identifiers were present in the TCR beta cDNA libraries. TCRdb re-called the PCR reads with MiXCR, one entry per CDR3 protein. The sample comprises a few hundred thousand distinct CDR3 sequences, around 37% of which are singletons, and roughly an eighth rests with the top ten. Sequenced: blood. The sequence was collected from a girl aged 5 to 17 with multiple sclerosis. The chain couples TRBV6-1 to TRBJ1-1; D is undetermined. CDR3 sequence (DNA): TGTGCCAGCAGTGCTCGGTCGCTCGGGTCAGCTTTCTTT. Protein: CASSARSLGSAFF.